This T cell receptor beta chain derives from a study of shared clonotypes between healthy human individuals. Study-wide findings and caveats: Donor scarcity curtailed the genetic and exposure-history diversity represented herein. Naive subsets tended to show greater estimated richness than memory subsets. The sole specimen, blood, was sampled, and tissue repertoires likely differ.

On this clone itself: The antigen is not known.

The method was immunoSEQ multiplex PCR; TCRdb's version includes in-frame clones alone and lacks a portion of them. Of around 1.9 million clones detected, just under 95% appear once; the ten largest clones hold about 1.7%. Selected positively for CCR7 and CD45RO-negative, naive CD8 cells excluded terminally differentiated effector memory CD45RA+ cells. Free of recent acute infections or vaccinations, the donors were healthy HIV-negative adults. V shed 3 bases and J shed 4 bases, with 15 bases lying between them. Germline CDR1 is SGHRS and CDR2 is YFSETQ. The CDR3 totals 15 residues. Sequencing was performed on naive CD8+ T cells from PBMCs. The chain has TRBV5-1 and TRBJ2-3; D might be TRBD2 (5 bases). The sequence was obtained from a man aged 18 to 30 in good health. Some clones in this sample may be carry-over from other donors' samples. The CDR3 DNA reads as TGCGCCAGCAGCTCCATTGGGAGAGGCGCAGATACGCAGTATTTT. Amino acid sequence: CASSSIGRGADTQYF.